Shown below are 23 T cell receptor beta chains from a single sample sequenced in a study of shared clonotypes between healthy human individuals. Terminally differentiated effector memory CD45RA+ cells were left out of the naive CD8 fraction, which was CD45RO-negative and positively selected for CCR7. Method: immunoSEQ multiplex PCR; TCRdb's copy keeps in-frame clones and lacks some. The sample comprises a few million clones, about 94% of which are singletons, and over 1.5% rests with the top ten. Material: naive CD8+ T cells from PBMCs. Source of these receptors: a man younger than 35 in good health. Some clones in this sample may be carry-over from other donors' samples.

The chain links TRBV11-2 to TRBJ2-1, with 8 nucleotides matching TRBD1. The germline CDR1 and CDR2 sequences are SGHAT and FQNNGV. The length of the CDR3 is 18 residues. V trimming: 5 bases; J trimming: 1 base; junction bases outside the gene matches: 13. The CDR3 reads CASSSHTGGGRSYNEQFF. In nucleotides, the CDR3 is TGTGCCAGCAGCAGCCACACAGGGGGTGGCAGATCCTACAATGAGCAGTTCTTC.

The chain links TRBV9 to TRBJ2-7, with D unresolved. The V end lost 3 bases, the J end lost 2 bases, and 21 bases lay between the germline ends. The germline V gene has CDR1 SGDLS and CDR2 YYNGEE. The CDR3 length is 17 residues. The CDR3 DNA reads TGTGCCAGCAGCGCCCGGGCTGATAATCCCCTCCCCTACGAGCAGTACTTC. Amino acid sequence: CASSARADNPLPYEQYF.

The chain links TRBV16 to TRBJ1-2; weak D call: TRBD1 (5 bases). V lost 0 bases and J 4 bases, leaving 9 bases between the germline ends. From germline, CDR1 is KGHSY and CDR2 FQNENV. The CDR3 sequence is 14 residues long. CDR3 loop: CASSQSAGFYGYTF. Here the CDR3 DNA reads TGTGCCAGCAGCCAATCGGCAGGGTTCTATGGCTACACCTTC.

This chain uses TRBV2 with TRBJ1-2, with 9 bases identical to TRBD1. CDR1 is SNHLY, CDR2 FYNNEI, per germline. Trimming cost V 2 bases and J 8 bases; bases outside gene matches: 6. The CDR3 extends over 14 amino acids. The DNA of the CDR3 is TGTGCCAGCAGTGAATGGACAGGGGATAGGGGCTACACCTTC. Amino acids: CASSEWTGDRGYTF. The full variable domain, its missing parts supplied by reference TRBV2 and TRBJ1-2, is EPEVTQTPSHQVTQMGQEVILRCVPISNHLYFYWYRQILGQKVEFLVSFYNNEISEKSEIFDDQFSVERPDGSNFTLKIRSTKLEDSAMYFCASSEWTGDRGYTFGSGTRLTVV.

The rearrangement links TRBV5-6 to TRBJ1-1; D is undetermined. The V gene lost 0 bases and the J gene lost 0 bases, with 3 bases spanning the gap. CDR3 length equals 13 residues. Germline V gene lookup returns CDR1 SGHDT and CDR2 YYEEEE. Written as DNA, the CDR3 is TGTGCCAGCAGCTTGGACGTGAACACTGAAGCTTTCTTT. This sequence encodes CASSLDVNTEAFF.

The CDR3 reads CAISDPVLSNSPLHF. For the CDR3, the DNA is TGTGCCATCAGTGACCCTGTACTGTCTAATTCACCCCTCCACTTT. V is TRBV10-3 and J is TRBJ1-6; no clear D gene. The length of the CDR3 is 15 residues. V was clipped by 3 bases and J by 6 bases, with 12 bases between them. The germline CDR1 and CDR2 sequences are ENHRY and SYGVKD.

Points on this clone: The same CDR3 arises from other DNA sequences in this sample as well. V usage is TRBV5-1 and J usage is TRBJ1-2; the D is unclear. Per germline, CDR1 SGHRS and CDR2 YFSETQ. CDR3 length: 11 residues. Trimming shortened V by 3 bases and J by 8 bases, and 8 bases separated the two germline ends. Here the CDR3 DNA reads TGCGCCAGCAGCTCCGACGTGGGCTACACCTTC. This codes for CASSSDVGYTF. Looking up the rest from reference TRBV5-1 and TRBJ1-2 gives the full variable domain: KAGVTQTPRYLIKTRGQQVTLSCSPISGHRSVSWYQQTPGQGLQFLFEYFSETQRNKGNFPGRFSGRQFSNSRSEMNVSTLELGDSALYLCASSSDVGYTFGSGTRLTVV.

In DNA form, the CDR3 reads TGTGCCAGCAGCCCCCCGGGACTCCTCACCGGGGAGCTGTTTTTT. It yields the protein CASSPPGLLTGELFF. The chain links TRBV7-9 to TRBJ2-2; perhaps TRBD2 as D (6 bases). CDR3 size: 15 residues. The germline CDR1 and CDR2 sequences are SEHNR and FQNEAQ (reference sequence). Deletions cut 5 bases from V and 4 bases from J, with 14 bases between.

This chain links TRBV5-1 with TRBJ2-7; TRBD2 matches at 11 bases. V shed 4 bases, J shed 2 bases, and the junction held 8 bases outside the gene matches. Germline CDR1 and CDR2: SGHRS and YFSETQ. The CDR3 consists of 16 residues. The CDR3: CASSNTGLAATYEQYF. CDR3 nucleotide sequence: TGCGCCAGCAGCAACACGGGACTAGCGGCAACCTACGAGCAGTACTTC.

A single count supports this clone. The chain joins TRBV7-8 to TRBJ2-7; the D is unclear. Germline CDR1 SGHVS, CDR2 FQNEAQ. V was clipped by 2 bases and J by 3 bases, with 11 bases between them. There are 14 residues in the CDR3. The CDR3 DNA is TGTGCCAGCAGCTTAACAGTGATGGTCTACGAGCAGTACTTC. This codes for CASSLTVMVYEQYF.

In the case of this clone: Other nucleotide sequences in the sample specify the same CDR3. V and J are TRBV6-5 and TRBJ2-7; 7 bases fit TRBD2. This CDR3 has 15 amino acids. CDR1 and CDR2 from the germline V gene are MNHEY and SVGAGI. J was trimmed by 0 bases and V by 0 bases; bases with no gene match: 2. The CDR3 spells CASSYSGGSSYEQYF. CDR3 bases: TGTGCCAGCAGTTACTCGGGGGGGAGCTCCTACGAGCAGTACTTC.

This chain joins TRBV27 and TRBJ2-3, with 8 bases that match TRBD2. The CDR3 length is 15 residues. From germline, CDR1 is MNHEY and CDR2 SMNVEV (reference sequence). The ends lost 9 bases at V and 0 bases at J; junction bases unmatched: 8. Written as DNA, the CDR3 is TGTGCCAGTGCAGCGGGAGAGACGAGCACAGATACGCAGTATTTT. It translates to CASAAGETSTDTQYF.

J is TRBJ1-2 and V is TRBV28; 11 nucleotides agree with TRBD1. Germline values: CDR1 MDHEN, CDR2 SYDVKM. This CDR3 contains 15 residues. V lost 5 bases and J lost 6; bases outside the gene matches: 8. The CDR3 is CASSDPGQGAHGYTF. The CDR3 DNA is TGTGCCAGCAGTGACCCCGGACAGGGGGCCCATGGCTACACCTTC.

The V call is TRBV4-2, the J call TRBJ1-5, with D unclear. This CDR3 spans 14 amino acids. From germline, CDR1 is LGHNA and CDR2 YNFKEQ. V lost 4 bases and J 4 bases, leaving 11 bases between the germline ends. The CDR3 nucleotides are TGTGCCAGCAGCCCGTTGGGCGGGAATCAGCCCCAGCATTTT. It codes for CASSPLGGNQPQHF.

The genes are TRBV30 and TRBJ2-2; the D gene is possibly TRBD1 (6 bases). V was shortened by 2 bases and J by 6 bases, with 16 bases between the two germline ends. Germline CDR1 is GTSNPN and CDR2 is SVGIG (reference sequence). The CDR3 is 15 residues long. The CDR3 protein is CAWSIIQGLAGELFF. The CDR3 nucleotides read TGTGCCTGGAGTATCATACAGGGTCTTGCCGGGGAGCTGTTTTTT.

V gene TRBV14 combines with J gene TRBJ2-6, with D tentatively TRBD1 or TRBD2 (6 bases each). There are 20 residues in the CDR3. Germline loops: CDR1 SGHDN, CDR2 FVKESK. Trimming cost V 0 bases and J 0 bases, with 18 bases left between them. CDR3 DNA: TGTGCCAGCAGCCAAGAGTTTTGGGGGGCGCGAAGCTCTGGGGCCAACGTCCTGACTTTC. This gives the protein CASSQEFWGARSSGANVLTF.

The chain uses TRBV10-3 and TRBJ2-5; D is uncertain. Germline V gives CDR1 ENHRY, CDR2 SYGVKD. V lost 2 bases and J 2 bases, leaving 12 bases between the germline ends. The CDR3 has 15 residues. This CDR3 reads CAISEDLYPQETQYF. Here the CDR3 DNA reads TGTGCCATCAGTGAGGACCTTTACCCGCAAGAGACCCAGTACTTC.

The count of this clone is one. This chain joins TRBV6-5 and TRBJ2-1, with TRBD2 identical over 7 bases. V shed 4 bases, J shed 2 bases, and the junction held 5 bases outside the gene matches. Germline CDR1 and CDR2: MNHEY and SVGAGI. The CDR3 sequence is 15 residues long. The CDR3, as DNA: TGTGCCAGCAGTTCGGGGAGGGTTGCCTACAATGAGCAGTTCTTC. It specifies CASSSGRVAYNEQFF.

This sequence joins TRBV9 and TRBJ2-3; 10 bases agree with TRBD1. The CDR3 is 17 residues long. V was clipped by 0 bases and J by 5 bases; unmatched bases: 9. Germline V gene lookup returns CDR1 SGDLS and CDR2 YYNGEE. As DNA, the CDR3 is TGTGCCAGCAGCGTAGATTCGGGACAGGGGAGCCAAGATACGCAGTATTTT. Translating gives CASSVDSGQGSQDTQYF.

The CDR3 bases are TGTGCCAGCAGCCATCTAACAGGGACTTCTACAGATACGCAGTATTTT. This codes for CASSHLTGTSTDTQYF. The V and J genes are TRBV13 and TRBJ2-3, with D perhaps being TRBD1 or TRBD2 (6 bases each). Germline V gene sequence: CDR1 PRHDT, CDR2 FYEKMQ (reference sequence). This CDR3 has 16 residues. Trimming removed 5 bases at V and 3 bases at J, with 18 bases between.

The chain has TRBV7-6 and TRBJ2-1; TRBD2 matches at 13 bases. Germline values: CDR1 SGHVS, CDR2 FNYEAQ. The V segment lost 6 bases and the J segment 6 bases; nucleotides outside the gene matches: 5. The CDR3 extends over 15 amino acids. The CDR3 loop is CASRTGLAGVNEQFF. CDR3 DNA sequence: TGTGCCAGCAGGACAGGACTAGCGGGAGTCAATGAGCAGTTCTTC.

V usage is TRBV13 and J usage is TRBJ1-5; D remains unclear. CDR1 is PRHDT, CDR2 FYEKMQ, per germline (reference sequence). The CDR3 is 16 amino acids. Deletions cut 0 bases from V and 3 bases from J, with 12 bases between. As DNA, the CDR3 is TGTGCCAGCAGCTTAGGCGGGCAGATCCCCAATCAGCCCCAGCATTTT. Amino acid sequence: CASSLGGQIPNQPQHF.

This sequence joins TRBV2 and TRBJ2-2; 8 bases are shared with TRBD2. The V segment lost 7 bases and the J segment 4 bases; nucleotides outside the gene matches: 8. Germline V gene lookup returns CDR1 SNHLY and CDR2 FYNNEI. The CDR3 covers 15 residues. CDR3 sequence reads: CASNPGGPSTGELFF. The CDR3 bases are TGTGCCAGCAATCCGGGAGGGCCGTCCACCGGGGAGCTGTTTTTT.